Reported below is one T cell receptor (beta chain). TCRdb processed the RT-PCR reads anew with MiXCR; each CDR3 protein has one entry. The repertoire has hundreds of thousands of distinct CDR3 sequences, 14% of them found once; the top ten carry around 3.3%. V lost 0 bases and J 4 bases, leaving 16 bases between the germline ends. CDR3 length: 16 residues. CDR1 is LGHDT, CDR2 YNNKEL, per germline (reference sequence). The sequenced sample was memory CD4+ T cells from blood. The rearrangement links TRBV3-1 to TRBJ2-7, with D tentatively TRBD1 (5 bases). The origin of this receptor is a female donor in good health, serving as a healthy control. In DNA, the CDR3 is TGTGCCAGCAGCCAAGATCTTACGCAGGGATGGTACGAGCAGTACTTC. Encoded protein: CASSQDLTQGWYEQYF.